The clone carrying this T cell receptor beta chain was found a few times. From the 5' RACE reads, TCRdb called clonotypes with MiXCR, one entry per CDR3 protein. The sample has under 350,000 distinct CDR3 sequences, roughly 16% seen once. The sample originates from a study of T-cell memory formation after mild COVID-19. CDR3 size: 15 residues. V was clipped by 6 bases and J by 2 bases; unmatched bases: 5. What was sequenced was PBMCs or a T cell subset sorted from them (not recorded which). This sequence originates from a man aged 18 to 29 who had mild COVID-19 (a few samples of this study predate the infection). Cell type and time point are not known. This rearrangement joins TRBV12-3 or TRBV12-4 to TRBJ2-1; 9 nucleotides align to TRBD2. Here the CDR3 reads CASSPPSGAYNEQFF. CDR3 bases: TGTGCCAGCAGCCCCCCTAGCGGGGCCTACAATGAGCAGTTCTTC.